The entry below describes one TCR beta chain. The source of the sample is a study of blood T cell repertoires in COVID-19. Study overall: The United States, Italy and Spain were the sources of the acute and convalescent COVID-19 samples.

Trimming took off 0 bases at V and 1 base at J, with 12 bases between the two ends. Germline V lookup: CDR1 SGHRS, CDR2 YFSETQ. The CDR3 contains 16 residues. The table came from immunoSEQ multiplex PCR; TCRdb's copy has only in-frame clones and leaves some out. The table records 250,000 to 300,000 clones, approximately 90% of them present only once. The chain links TRBV5-1 to TRBJ2-3, with a tentative D call TRBD2 (6 bases). The TCR was taken from a woman aged 25 to 39 with active or convalescent COVID-19. The specimen was peripheral blood. DNA of the CDR3: TGCGCCAGCAGCTTGGTCGGGGGTGGCGGCACAGATACGCAGTATTTT. Protein product: CASSLVGGGGTDTQYF.